This TCR beta chain was sequenced during a study of CD8 T cells in Susac syndrome (dated by TCRdb to between 2017 and 2020). Context from the whole study: Repertoire sequencing was used to test whether CD8+ T cell activation and differentiation in Susac syndrome was antigen driven.

Based on the germline V gene, the CDR1 and CDR2 sequences are SQVTM and ANQGSEA. Its CDR3 holds 13 amino acids, cysteine through phenylalanine. Just the 39-base CDR3 DNA is kept, in frame starting at base 1. V has 5 bases trimmed and J has 3 bases trimmed; junction bases matching no gene number 6. In regard to this clonotype: This clone's antigen is unknown. No per-base quality is available; no much larger clone lies one base away.

Peripheral blood CD8+ and CD4+ T cells from healthy donors, Susac syndrome patients and multiple sclerosis patients were profiled using high-throughput TCR beta sequencing. Healthy donors were included as age- and sex-matched controls. Bulk CD8+ and CD4+ T cells were purified magnetically by negative isolation, whereas CD8+ TEMRA cells were enriched by FACS. Blood was collected in EDTA tubes and processed within 24 hours, with PBMCs isolated through density gradient centrifugation. PBMCs intended for TCR sequencing were cryopreserved in liquid nitrogen and thawed later in a water bath at 37 degrees C. Purity of sorted or isolated CD4+, CD8+ and CD8+ TEMRA cells was at least 90%. The research as a whole found: The TCR sequencing and HLA analysis was acknowledged to have included a relatively small number of individuals.

RNA was extracted with the RNeasy kit and roughly 0.45 to 1 ug was reverse transcribed using random hexamers. TCR beta CDR3 regions were amplified with the immunoSEQ multiplex PCR assay covering 54 Vbeta and 13 Jbeta segments. PCR amplification bias was corrected using a synthetic template baseline for primer optimization and computational correction. Per the authors' processing: Reads were annotated to V, D and J genes per IMGT and analyzed with immunoSEQ Analyzer, keeping only productive sequences. Clonality was calculated as one minus the Shannon entropy normalized by log2 of the number of productive unique sequences. For each patient and control, public and private clones were evaluated among the 100 most prevalent clones. Clones were defined as Susac-specific when absent from the healthy and MS cohorts, from some 1,100 published viral clones and from other ImmuneACCESS disease sequences. TCRdb trimmed public reads at Q25 via fastp, called clones via MiXCR and kept in-frame beta chains. Merged by CDR3 protein, the rows form single entries marked with the most common genes and DNA. What appears here as the V and J calls and clone size reflects TCRdb's work, not the paper's. In this sample the table shows roughly 200,000 distinct CDR3 sequences, approximately 94% of which occur a single time. The top ten constitute about 0.1% of the sample.

The sequence joins TRBV29-1 to TRBJ2-7, and 8 bases in between align with TRBD2. This TCR was sampled from a human donor in good health. Sequenced material: CD4+ T cells from PBMCs. The DNA reads TGCAGCGTTACGGGACTAGATTACTACGAGCAGTACTTC. It specifies CSVTGLDYYEQYF.